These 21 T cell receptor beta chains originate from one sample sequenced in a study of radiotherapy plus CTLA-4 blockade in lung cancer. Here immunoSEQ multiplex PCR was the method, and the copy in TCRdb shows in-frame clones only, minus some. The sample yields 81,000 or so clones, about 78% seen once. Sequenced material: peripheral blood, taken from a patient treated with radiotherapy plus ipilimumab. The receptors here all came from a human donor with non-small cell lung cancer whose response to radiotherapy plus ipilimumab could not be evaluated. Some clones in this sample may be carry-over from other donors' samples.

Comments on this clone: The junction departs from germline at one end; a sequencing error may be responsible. In DNA, the CDR3 is TGTGCTAGCAGCCCCAGCGGGGGGGCGGGAGATACGCAGTATTTT. This encodes CASSPSGGAGDTQYF. This chain uses TRBV7-7 with TRBJ2-3; 10 bases line up with TRBD2. The CDR3 loop spans 15 amino acids. Germline CDR1 is SSHAT and CDR2 is FNYEAQ (reference sequence).

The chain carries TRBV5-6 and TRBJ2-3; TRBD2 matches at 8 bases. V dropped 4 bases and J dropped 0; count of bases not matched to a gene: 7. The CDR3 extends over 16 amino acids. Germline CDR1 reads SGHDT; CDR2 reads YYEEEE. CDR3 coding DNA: TGTGCCAGCAGCCTCTTTCGGGGGGGTAGCACAGATACGCAGTATTTT. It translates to CASSLFRGGSTDTQYF. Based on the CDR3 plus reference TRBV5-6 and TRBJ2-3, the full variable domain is DAGVTQSPTHLIKTRGQQVTLRCSPKSGHDTVSWYQQALGQGPQFIFQYYEEEERQRGNFPDRFSGHQFPNYSSELNVNALLLGDSALYLCASSLFRGGSTDTQYFGPGTRLTVL.

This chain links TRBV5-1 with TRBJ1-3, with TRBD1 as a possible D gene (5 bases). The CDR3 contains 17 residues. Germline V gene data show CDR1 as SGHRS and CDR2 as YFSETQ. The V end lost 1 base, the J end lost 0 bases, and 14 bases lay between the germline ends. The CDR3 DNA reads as TGCGCCAGCAGCTTGCGAGGGGAGGGGAACTCTGGAAACACCATATATTTT. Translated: CASSLRGEGNSGNTIYF.

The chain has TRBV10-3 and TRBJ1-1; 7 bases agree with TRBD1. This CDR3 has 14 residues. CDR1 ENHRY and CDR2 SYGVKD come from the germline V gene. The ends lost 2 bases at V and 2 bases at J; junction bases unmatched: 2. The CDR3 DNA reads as TGTGCCATCAGTGAGGGACAGGCAAACACTGAAGCTTTCTTT. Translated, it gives CAISEGQANTEAFF.

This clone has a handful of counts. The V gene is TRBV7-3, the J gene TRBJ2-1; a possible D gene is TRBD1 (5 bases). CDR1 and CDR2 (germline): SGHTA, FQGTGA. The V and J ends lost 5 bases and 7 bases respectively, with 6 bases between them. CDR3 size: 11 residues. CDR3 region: CASSQGNEQFF. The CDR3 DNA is TGTGCCAGCAGCCAGGGAAATGAGCAGTTCTTC. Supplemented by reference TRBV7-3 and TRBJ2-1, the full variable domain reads GAGVSQTPSNKVTEKGKYVELRCDPISGHTALYWYRQSLGQGPEFLIYFQGTGAADDSGLPNDRFFAVRPEGSVSTLKIQRTERGDSAVYLCASSQGNEQFFGPGTRLTVL.

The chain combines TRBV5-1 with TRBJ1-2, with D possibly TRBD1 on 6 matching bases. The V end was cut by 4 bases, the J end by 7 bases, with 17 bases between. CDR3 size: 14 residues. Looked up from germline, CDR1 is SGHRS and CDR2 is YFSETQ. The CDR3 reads CASSPLGGQGGYTF. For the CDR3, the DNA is TGCGCCAGCAGCCCCTTGGGGGGGCAGGGTGGCTACACCTTC.

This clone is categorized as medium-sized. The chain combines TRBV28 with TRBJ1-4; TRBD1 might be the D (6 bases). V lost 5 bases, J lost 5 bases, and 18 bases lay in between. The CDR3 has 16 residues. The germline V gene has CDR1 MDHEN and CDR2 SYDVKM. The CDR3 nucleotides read TGTGCCAGCAGTGCGGGGGGGACACTCAGGAATGAAAAACTGTTTTTT. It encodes CASSAGGTLRNEKLFF.

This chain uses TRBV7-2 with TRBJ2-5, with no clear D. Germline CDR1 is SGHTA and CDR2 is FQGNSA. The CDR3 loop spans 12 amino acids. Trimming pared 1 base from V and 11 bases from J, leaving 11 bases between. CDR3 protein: CASSLEVTFQYF. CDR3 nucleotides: TGTGCCAGCAGCTTAGAAGTGACATTTCAGTACTTC.

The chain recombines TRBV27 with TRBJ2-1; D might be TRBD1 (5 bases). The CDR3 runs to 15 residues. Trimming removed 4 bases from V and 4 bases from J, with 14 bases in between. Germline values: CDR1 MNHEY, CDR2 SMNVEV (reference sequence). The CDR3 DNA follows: TGTGCCAGCAGTTCTCCGCAGGCAGGGTACAATGAGCAGTTCTTC. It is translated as CASSSPQAGYNEQFF.

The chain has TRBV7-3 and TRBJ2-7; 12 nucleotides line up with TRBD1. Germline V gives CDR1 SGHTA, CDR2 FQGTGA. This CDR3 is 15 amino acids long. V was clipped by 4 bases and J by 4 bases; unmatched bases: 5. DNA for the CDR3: TGTGCCAGCAGCTGGGGGACAGGGGGCACTTACGAGCAGTACTTC. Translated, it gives CASSWGTGGTYEQYF.

CDR3 residues: CASIPGKSSGANVLTF. Here the CDR3 DNA reads TGTGCCAGCATTCCGGGGAAGAGCTCTGGGGCCAACGTCCTGACTTTC. The chain combines TRBV18 with TRBJ2-6; a weak D match, TRBD2 (5 bases). Trimming took 8 bases from V and 0 from J, leaving 14 bases between them. Germline CDR1 and CDR2: KGHSH and LQKENI. This CDR3 contains 16 residues.

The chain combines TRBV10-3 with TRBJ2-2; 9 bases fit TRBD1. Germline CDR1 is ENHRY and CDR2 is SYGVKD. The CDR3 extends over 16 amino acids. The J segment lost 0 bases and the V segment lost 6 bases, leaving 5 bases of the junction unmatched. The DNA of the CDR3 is TGTGCCATCAGATCGAGACAGGGGGCGAACACCGGGGAGCTGTTTTTT. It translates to CAIRSRQGANTGELFF.

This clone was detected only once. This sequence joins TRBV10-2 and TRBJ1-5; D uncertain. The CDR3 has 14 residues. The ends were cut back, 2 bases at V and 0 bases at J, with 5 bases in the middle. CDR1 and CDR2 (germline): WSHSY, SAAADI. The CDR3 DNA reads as TGCGCCAGCAGTGAGCCCTATAGCAATCAGCCCCAGCATTTT. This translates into CASSEPYSNQPQHF.

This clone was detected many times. The CDR3 coding sequence is TGTGCCATCAGTGAGTCAGGAGGGGTCTATGGCTACACCTTC. Protein sequence: CAISESGGVYGYTF. The rearrangement joins TRBV10-3 to TRBJ1-2; possibly TRBD1 for D (5 bases). With 0 bases removed from V and 4 bases from J, the gap between germline ends came to 9 bases. This CDR3 is 14 amino acids long. Per germline, CDR1 ENHRY and CDR2 SYGVKD.

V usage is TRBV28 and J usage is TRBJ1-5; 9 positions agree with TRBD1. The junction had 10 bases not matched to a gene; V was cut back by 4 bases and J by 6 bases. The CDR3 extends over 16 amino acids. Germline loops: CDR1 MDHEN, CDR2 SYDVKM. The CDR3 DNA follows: TGTGCCAGCAGTTCCAGTACAGGGGGCGTGGGTCAGCCCCAGCATTTT. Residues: CASSSSTGGVGQPQHF.

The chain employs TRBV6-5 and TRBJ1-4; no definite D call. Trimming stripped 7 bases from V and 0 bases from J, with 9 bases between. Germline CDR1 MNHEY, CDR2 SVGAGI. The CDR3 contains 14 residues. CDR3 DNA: TGTGCCAGCACCGCAGATGCAACTAATGAAAAACTGTTTTTT. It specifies CASTADATNEKLFF.

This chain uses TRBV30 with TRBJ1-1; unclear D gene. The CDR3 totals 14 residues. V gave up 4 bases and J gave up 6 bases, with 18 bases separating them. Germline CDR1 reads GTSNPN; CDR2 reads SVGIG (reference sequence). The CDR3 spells CAWTARAVRSEAFF. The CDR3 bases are TGTGCCTGGACTGCGAGGGCGGTTAGATCTGAAGCTTTCTTT.

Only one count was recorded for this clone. The CDR3 bases are TGTGCCAGCAGCCAGGGACAGGGTAGGTCTGAAGCTTTCTTT. Protein product: CASSQGQGRSEAFF. This sequence joins TRBV7-9 and TRBJ1-1, with 9 nucleotides matching TRBD1. V was pared by 5 bases and J by 6 bases, with 7 bases of the junction left unmatched. The CDR3 covers 14 residues. Germline CDR1 reads SEHNR; CDR2 reads FQNEAQ (reference sequence).

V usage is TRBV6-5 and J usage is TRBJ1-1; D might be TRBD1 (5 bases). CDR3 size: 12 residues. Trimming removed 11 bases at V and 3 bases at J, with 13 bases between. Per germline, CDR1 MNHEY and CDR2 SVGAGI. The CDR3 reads CASGPKDTEAFF. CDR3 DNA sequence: TGTGCCTCAGGGCCCAAGGACACTGAAGCTTTCTTT.

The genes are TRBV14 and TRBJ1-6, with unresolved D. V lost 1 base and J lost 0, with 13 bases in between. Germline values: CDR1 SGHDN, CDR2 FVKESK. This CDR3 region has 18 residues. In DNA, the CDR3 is TGTGCCAGCAGCCAAGTCATTCCCGGTTTCTCCTATAATTCACCCCTCCACTTT. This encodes CASSQVIPGFSYNSPLHF. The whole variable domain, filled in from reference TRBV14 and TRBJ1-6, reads EAGVTQFPSHSVIEKGQTVTLRCDPISGHDNLYWYRRVMGKEIKFLLHFVKESKQDESGMPNNRFLAERTGGTYSTLKVQPAELEDSGVYFCASSQVIPGFSYNSPLHFGNGTRLTVT.

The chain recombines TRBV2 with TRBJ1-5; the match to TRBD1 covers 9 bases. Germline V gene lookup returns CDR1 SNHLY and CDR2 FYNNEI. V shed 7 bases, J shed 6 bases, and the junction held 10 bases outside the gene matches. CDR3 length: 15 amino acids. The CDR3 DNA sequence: TGTGCCAGCACCCTCACCGGGACAGGGCGTCAGCCCCAGCATTTT. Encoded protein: CASTLTGTGRQPQHF.